Only one count was recorded for the clone carrying this TCR beta chain. These data originate in a study of cytomegalovirus exposure and HLA in healthy donors. This CDR3 has 15 amino acids. The germline CDR1 and CDR2 sequences are SGHKS and YYEKEE (reference sequence). The ends lost 5 bases at V and 4 bases at J; junction bases unmatched: 9. PCR involved 60 Vbeta and 13 Jbeta primers. Per the original data handling: About 11 million of some 80 million unique TCR beta chains were shared, per a later count. Profiling relied on immunoSEQ multiplex PCR, and the TCRdb table lists in-frame clones only, not all of them. The V and J calls and the clone size are those of that table, but D and trimming were determined from the DNA. The table shows 130,000 to 150,000 clones, with around 84% occurring only once.

This sequence joins TRBV5-5 and TRBJ1-3, with 7 bases aligning to TRBD1. The sample was PBMCs. The receptor's source is a middle-aged man in good health and CMV-seropositive. The CDR3 bases are TGTGCCAGCAGTAAAGGACAGGACGGGGGAAACACCATATATTTT. Encoded protein: CASSKGQDGGNTIYF.